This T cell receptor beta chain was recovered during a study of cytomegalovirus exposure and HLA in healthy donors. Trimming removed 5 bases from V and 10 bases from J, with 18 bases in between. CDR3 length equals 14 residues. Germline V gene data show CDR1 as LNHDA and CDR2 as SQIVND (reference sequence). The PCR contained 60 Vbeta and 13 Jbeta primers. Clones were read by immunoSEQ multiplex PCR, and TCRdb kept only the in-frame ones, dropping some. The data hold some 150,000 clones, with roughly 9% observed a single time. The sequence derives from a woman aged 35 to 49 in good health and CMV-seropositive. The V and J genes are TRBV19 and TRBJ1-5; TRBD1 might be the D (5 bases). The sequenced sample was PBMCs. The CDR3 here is CASSPRGGRGPQHF. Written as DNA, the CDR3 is TGTGCCAGTAGTCCCCGGGGGGGTCGGGGACCCCAGCATTTT.